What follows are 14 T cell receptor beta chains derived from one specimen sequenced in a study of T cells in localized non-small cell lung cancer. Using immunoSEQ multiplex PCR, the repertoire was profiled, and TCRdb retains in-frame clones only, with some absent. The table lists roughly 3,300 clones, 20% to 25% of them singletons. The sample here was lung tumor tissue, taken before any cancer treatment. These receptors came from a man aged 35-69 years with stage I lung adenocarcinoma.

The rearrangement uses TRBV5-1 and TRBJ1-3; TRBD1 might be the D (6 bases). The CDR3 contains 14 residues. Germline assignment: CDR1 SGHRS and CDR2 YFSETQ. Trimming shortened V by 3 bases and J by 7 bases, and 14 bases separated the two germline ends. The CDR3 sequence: CASSSGGAGNTIYF. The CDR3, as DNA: TGCGCCAGCAGCTCCGGGGGCGCGGGTAACACCATATATTTT.

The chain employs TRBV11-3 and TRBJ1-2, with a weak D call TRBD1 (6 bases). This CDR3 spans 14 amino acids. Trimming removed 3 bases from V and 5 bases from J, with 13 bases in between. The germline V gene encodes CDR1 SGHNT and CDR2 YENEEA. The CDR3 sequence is CASSLETGRYGYTF. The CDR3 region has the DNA TGTGCCAGCAGCTTGGAAACAGGGCGGTATGGCTACACCTTC.

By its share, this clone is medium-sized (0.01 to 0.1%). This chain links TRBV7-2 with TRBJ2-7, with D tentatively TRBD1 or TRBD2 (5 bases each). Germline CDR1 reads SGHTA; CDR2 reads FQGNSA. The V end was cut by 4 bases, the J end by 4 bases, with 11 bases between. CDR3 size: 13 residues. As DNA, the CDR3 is TGTGCCAGCAGCTGGGGGATGGGTTACGAGCAGTACTTC. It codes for CASSWGMGYEQYF.

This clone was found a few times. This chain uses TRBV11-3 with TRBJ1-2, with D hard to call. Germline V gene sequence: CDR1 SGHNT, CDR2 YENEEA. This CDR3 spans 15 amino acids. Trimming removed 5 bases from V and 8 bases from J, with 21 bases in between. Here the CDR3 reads CASSIGPLQVEGYTF. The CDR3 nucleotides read TGTGCCAGCAGCATAGGACCGCTCCAAGTGGAGGGCTACACCTTC.

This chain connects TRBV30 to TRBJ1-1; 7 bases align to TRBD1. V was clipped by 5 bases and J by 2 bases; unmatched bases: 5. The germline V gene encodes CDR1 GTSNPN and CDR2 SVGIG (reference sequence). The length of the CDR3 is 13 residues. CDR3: CAWVGQANTEAFF. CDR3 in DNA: TGTGCCTGGGTCGGACAGGCAAACACTGAAGCTTTCTTT.

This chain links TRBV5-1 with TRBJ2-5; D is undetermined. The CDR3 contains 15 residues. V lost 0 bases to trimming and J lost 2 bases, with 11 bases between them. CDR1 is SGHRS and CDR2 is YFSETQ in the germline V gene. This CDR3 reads CASSLVSLPQETQYF. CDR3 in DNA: TGCGCCAGCAGCTTGGTAAGCCTGCCTCAAGAGACCCAGTACTTC.

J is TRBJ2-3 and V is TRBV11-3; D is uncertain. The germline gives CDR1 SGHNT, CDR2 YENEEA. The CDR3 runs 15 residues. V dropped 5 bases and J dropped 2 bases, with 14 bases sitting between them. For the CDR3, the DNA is TGTGCCAGCAGCCGTGAAGTGGGTCTCACAGATACGCAGTATTTT. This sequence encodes CASSREVGLTDTQYF.

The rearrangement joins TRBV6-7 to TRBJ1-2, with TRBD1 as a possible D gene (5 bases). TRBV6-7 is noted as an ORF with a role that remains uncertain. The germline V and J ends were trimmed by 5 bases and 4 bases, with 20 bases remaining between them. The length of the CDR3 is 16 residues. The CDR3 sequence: CASSPSGLSRGYGYTF. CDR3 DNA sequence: TGTGCCAGCAGTCCTTCCGGACTTTCAAGGGGCTATGGCTACACCTTC.

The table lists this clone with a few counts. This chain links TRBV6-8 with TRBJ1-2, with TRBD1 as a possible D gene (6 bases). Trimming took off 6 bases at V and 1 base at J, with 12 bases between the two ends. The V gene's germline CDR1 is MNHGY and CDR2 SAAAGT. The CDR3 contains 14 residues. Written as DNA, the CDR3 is TGTGCCAGCAGCGGACAGACTCTTAACTATGGCTACACCTTC. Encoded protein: CASSGQTLNYGYTF.

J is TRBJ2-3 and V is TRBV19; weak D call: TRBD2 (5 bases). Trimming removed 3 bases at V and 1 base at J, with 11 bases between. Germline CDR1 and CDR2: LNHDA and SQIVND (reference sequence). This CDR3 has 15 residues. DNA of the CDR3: TGTGCCAGTAGTATTTCGGGGTCTGGCACAGATACGCAGTATTTT. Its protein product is CASSISGSGTDTQYF.

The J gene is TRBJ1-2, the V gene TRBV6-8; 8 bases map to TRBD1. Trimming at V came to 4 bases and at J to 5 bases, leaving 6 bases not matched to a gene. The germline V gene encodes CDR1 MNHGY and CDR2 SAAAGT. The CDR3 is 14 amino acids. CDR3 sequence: CASSSTGQAYGYTF. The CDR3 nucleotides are TGTGCCAGCAGTTCTACGGGACAGGCTTATGGCTACACCTTC.

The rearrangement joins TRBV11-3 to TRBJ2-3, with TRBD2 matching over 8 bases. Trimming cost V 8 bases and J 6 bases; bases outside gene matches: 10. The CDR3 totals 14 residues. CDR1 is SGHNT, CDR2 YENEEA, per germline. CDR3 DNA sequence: TGTGCCAGCGGGACTAGGACTGGGGTGGATACGCAGTATTTT. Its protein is CASGTRTGVDTQYF. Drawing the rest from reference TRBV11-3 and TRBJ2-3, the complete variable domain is EAGVVQSPRYKIIEKKQPVAFWCNPISGHNTLYWYLQNLGQGPELLIRYENEEAVDDSQLPKDRFSAERLKGVDSTLKIQPAELGDSAVYLCASGTRTGVDTQYFGPGTRLTVL.

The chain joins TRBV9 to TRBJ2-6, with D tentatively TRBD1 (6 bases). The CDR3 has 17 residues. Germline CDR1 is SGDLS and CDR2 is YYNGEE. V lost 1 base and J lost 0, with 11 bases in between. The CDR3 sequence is CASSVWGPPSGANVLTF. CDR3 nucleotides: TGTGCCAGCAGCGTATGGGGGCCACCCTCTGGGGCCAACGTCCTGACTTTC. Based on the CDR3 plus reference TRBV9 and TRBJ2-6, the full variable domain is DSGVTQTPKHLITATGQRVTLRCSPRSGDLSVYWYQQSLDQGLQFLIQYYNGEERAKGNILERFSAQQFPDLHSELNLSSLELGDSALYFCASSVWGPPSGANVLTFGAGSRLTVL.

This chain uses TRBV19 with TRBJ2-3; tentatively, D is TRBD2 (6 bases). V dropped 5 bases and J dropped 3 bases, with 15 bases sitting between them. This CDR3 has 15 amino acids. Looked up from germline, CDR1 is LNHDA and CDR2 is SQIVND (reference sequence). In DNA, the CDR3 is TGTGCCAGTAGTCGACCCGGAGGGAATACAGATACGCAGTATTTT. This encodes CASSRPGGNTDTQYF.